These 19 T cell receptor beta chains came from one sample sequenced in a study of response to subunit inactivated influenza vaccine. TCRdb reprocessed the RT-PCR reads via MiXCR and lists one record per CDR3 protein. The table shows 650,000 to 800,000 distinct CDR3 sequences, with around 14% occurring only once. Specimen: PBMCs from blood, collected roughly 2 weeks before vaccination. These receptors all stem from a man aged 45 to 65 who received an inactivated influenza vaccine.

This clonotype was seen at least ten times. The rearrangement joins TRBV29-1 to TRBJ2-4; maybe TRBD1 (5 bases). Per the germline V gene, CDR1 is SQVTM and CDR2 is ANQGSEA. The CDR3 has 13 amino acids. V was shortened by 5 bases and J by 12 bases, with 20 bases between the two germline ends. CDR3 sequence reads: CSVKIQGLSSQYF. DNA for the CDR3: TGCAGCGTTAAAATCCAGGGTTTATCATCTCAGTACTTC.

This clonotype was seen ten or more times. The chain employs TRBV5-1 and TRBJ2-3; 7 bases agree with TRBD1. The CDR3 extends over 16 amino acids. V lost 3 bases and J lost 0; bases outside the gene matches: 7. Germline CDR1 reads SGHRS; CDR2 reads YFSETQ. For the CDR3, the DNA is TGCGCCAGCAGCTCGGCGGCAGGGGGAAGCACAGATACGCAGTATTTT. It yields the protein CASSSAAGGSTDTQYF.

V gene TRBV12-3 or TRBV12-4 combines with J gene TRBJ1-4; D not certain. The V end was cut by 0 bases, the J end by 5 bases, with 7 bases between. This CDR3 spans 14 amino acids. CDR3 residues: CASSLARRNEKLFF. CDR3 coding DNA: TGTGCCAGCAGTTTAGCCAGAAGGAATGAAAAACTGTTTTTT.

This clonotype has more than one count but fewer than ten. The rearrangement uses TRBV28 and TRBJ1-2; 8 nucleotides line up with TRBD1. This CDR3 has 13 amino acids. Germline-derived CDR1 and CDR2 are MDHEN and SYDVKM. Unmatched junction bases numbered 8, after V lost 10 bases and J lost 4 bases. The CDR3 DNA is TGTGCCACCCAGACAGGGGACGGCTATGGCTACACCTTC. Translation: CATQTGDGYGYTF.

This clonotype was counted between two and nine times. V and J are TRBV12-3 or TRBV12-4 and TRBJ1-5; D is perhaps TRBD1 (5 bases). CDR3 length: 15 residues. V lost 4 bases and J 4 bases, leaving 14 bases between the germline ends. In nucleotides, the CDR3 is TGTGCCAGCAGTTGGGGGGGTGGAGGAAATCAGCCCCAGCATTTT. Protein product: CASSWGGGGNQPQHF.

This CDR3 is CASSNKTGNLIQPQHF. Written as DNA, the CDR3 is TGTGCCAGCAGTAACAAAACAGGGAACCTCATTCAGCCCCAGCATTTT. The rearrangement uses TRBV6-5 and TRBJ1-5; D may be TRBD1 (6 bases). The length of the CDR3 is 16 residues. CDR1 and CDR2 from the germline V gene are MNHEY and SVGAGI. The V end was cut by 5 bases, the J end by 6 bases, with 20 bases between.

This clonotype appeared many times. V gene TRBV5-1 combines with J gene TRBJ2-2; no definite D call. Germline loops: CDR1 SGHRS, CDR2 YFSETQ. V lost 3 bases and J lost 6, with 6 bases in between. CDR3 size: 12 residues. This chain's CDR3 is CASSSSPGELFF. CDR3 bases: TGCGCCAGCAGCTCAAGTCCCGGGGAGCTGTTTTTT.

This rearrangement joins TRBV12-3 or TRBV12-4 to TRBJ2-1, with D perhaps matching TRBD2 (7 bases). Trimming cost V 5 bases and J 4 bases, with 15 bases left between them. This CDR3 spans 15 amino acids. In DNA form, the CDR3 reads TGTGCCAGCAGTGTAAGGGGGGGGCAGTACAATGAGCAGTTCTTC. It yields the protein CASSVRGGQYNEQFF.

In this sample, this clonotype turned up many times. V and J are TRBV4-2 and TRBJ2-1; possible D gene TRBD1, 5 bases. The length of the CDR3 is 17 residues. Between the trimmed V and J ends, which lost 3 bases and 5 bases, there was a span of 20 bases. Germline loops: CDR1 LGHNA, CDR2 YNFKEQ. CDR3 region: CASSHPSARTSNNEQFF. Here the CDR3 DNA reads TGTGCCAGCAGCCACCCATCTGCACGGACATCGAACAATGAGCAGTTCTTC.

The V and J genes are TRBV12-2 and TRBJ2-4. TRBV12-2 is assigned pseudogene status. The CDR3 has 14 residues. Here the CDR3 reads CASRYSGVINIQYF. In DNA, the CDR3 is TGTGCAAGTCGATATAGCGGGGTAATAAACATTCAGTACTTC.

The chain has TRBV7-6 and TRBJ2-1; TRBD2 aligns across 14 bases. The CDR3 is 17 amino acids. V gave up 1 base and J gave up 5 bases; unmatched junction bases: 4. CDR1 and CDR2 from the germline V gene are SGHVS and FNYEAQ. The CDR3 DNA is TGTGCCAGCAGCTTAGTTAGACTAGCGGGGGGGAACAATGAGCAGTTCTTC. This codes for CASSLVRLAGGNNEQFF.

This clonotype was counted at least ten times. The genes are TRBV5-1 and TRBJ1-1, with D possibly matching TRBD1 (6 bases). V lost 0 bases and J 2 bases, leaving 11 bases between the germline ends. Germline lookup yields CDR1 SGHRS and CDR2 YFSETQ. CDR3 length equals 15 residues. CDR3 coding DNA: TGCGCCAGCAGCTTGGAACAGGGCCTCAACACTGAAGCTTTCTTT. This sequence encodes CASSLEQGLNTEAFF.

The rearrangement links TRBV5-1 to TRBJ2-5; TRBD1 matches 7 bases. Germline assignment: CDR1 SGHRS and CDR2 YFSETQ. The CDR3 loop spans 15 amino acids. Trimming took 3 bases from V and 1 from J; bases not matched to a gene: 6. This CDR3 is CASSSRQGPQETQYF. As DNA, the CDR3 is TGCGCCAGCAGCTCCCGACAGGGCCCCCAAGAGACCCAGTACTTC. Looking up the rest from reference TRBV5-1 and TRBJ2-5 gives the full variable domain: KAGVTQTPRYLIKTRGQQVTLSCSPISGHRSVSWYQQTPGQGLQFLFEYFSETQRNKGNFPGRFSGRQFSNSRSEMNVSTLELGDSALYLCASSSRQGPQETQYFGPGTRLLVL.

The genes are TRBV24-1 and TRBJ2-7; unclear D gene. V was pared by 4 bases and J by 6 bases, with 9 bases between. The CDR3 spans 12 residues. CDR1 KGHDR and CDR2 SFDVKD come from the germline V gene. This CDR3 reads CATSDLSGEQYF. The CDR3 nucleotides are TGTGCCACCAGTGACCTTTCGGGCGAGCAGTACTTC.

This clonotype turned up a few times. The genes are TRBV27 and TRBJ2-4, with no clear D. Looked up from germline, CDR1 is MNHEY and CDR2 is SMNVEV (reference sequence). The CDR3 runs 9 residues. Trimming pared 5 bases from V and 14 bases from J, leaving 7 bases between. The CDR3 loop reads CASSRAKYF. DNA of the CDR3: TGTGCCAGCAGTAGGGCTAAGTACTTC.

The genes are TRBV5-1 and TRBJ2-7, with 8 bases matching TRBD1. V lost 4 bases, J lost 6 bases, and 9 bases stayed unmatched. Germline CDR1 is SGHRS and CDR2 is YFSETQ. The CDR3 is made up of 14 amino acids. The CDR3 nucleotides read TGCGCCAGCAGCCCAAGATCCCAGGGGGCCGAGCAGTACTTC. This encodes CASSPRSQGAEQYF.

This clonotype was observed a few times. V gene TRBV24-1 combines with J gene TRBJ2-1; no clear D gene. In germline, CDR1 is KGHDR, CDR2 SFDVKD. Trimming cost V 9 bases and J 11 bases, with 13 bases left between them. The CDR3 covers 11 residues. The CDR3 sequence is CATSTEFQQFF. CDR3 nucleotide sequence: TGTGCCACCTCCACAGAATTTCAGCAGTTCTTC.

This clonotype has just a few counts. The V call is TRBV20-1, the J call TRBJ2-7; the match to TRBD2 covers 7 bases. The CDR3 is 13 residues long. Germline lookup yields CDR1 DFQATT and CDR2 SNEGSKA (reference sequence). J lost 2 bases, V lost 6 bases, and 7 bases had no gene match. The CDR3 nucleotides are TGCAGTGCGGGGGAGGGTAGACCCTACGAGCAGTACTTC. Translated, it gives CSAGEGRPYEQYF.

This clonotype turned up a few times. The chain has TRBV30 and TRBJ2-3; no clear D gene. CDR3 length equals 14 residues. V lost 4 bases and J 4 bases, leaving 15 bases between the germline ends. Germline CDR1 reads GTSNPN; CDR2 reads SVGIG (reference sequence). CDR3 sequence reads: CAWNPRSAPDTQYF. The CDR3 DNA reads TGTGCCTGGAACCCACGGTCCGCCCCAGATACGCAGTATTTT.